This T cell receptor beta chain was captured by sequencing in a study of long-term antiretroviral therapy in people with HIV. Germline-derived CDR1 and CDR2 are SGHRS and YFSETQ. CDR3 size: 15 residues. Trimming left V 4 bases short and J 8 bases short, with 18 bases between. Investigators performed immunoSEQ version v3.0 at survey level. Method: immunoSEQ multiplex PCR; TCRdb's copy keeps in-frame clones and lacks some. The sample lists about 31,000 clones, approximately 91% occurring once. The TCR was taken from a man aged 50 to 60 with HIV. This chain connects TRBV5-1 to TRBJ2-2, with unresolved D. The starting material was unsorted PBMCs, obtained approximately 5 years before starting antiretroviral therapy. CDR3 sequence (DNA): TGCGCCAGCAGCGCGGAGAATAGGGTTGGAGGGGAGCTGTTTTTT. It codes for CASSAENRVGGELFF.